This T cell receptor beta chain was recorded in a study of T cell responses to AZD1222 COVID-19 vaccine. Study observations and caveats: Baseline serostatus was positive in only 5 to 7 AZD1222 recipients. The study reported that nearly half of spike-specific TCRs target unmutated variant regions.

The CDR3 covers 15 residues. The V and J ends lost 5 bases and 6 bases, in that order; junction bases with no gene match: 8. Germline V gene data show CDR1 as SGHTA and CDR2 as FQGNSA. Regarding this clone: Its antigen remains unidentified.

TCRdb's table, derived via immunoSEQ multiplex PCR, lists solely in-frame clones and lacks some. The sample gives roughly 140,000 clones, approximately 94% of which show up once; 1.9% is in the top ten. This sequence was found in an adult in good health. The gene calls are TRBV7-2 and TRBJ1-5; 9 nucleotides match TRBD1. The sample consisted of peripheral blood, taken on day 0 of AZD1222 vaccination. CDR3 DNA: TGTGCCAGCAGCCCCGGGACAGGGATGGGTCAGCCCCAGCATTTT. Its translation is CASSPGTGMGQPQHF.